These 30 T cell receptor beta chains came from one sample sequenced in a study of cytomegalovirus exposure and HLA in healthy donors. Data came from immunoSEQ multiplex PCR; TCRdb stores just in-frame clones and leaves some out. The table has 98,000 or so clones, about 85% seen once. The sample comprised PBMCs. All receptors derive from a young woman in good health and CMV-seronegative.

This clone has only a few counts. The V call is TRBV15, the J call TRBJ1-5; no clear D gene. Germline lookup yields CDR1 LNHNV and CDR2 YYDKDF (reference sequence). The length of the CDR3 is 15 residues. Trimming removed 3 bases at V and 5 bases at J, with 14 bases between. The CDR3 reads CATSSTRIGDQPQHF. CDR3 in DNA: TGTGCCACCAGCAGTACCCGCATCGGGGATCAGCCCCAGCATTTT.

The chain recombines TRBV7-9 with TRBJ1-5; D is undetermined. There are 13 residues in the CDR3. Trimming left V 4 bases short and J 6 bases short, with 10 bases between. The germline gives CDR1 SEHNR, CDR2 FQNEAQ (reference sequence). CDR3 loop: CASSSSVVQPQHF. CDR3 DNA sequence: TGTGCCAGCAGCTCCAGTGTGGTTCAGCCCCAGCATTTT.

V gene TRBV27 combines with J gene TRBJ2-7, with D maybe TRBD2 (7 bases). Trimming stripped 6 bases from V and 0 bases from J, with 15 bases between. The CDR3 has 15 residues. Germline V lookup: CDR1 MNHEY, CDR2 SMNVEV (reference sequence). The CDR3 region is CASSQRGGISYEQYF. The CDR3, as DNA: TGTGCCAGCAGCCAAAGGGGGGGCATCTCCTACGAGCAGTACTTC.

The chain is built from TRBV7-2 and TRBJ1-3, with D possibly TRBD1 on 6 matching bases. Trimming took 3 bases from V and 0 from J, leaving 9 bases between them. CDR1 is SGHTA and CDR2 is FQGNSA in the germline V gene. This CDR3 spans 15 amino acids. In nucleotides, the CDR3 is TGTGCCAGCAGCTTTCAGGGGTTCTCTGGAAACACCATATATTTT. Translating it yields CASSFQGFSGNTIYF.

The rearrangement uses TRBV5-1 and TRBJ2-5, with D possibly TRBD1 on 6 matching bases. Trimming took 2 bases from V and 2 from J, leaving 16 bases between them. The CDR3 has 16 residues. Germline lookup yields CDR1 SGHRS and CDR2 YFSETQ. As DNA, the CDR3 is TGCGCCAGCAGCTTTTTAACAGGGAGTCGACAAGAGACCCAGTACTTC. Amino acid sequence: CASSFLTGSRQETQYF.

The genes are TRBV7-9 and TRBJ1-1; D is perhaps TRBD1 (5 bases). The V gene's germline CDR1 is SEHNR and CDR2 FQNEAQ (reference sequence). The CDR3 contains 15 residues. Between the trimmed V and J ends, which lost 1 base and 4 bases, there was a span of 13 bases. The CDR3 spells CASSLVGGTTTEAFF. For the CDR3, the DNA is TGTGCCAGCAGCTTAGTGGGGGGAACGACCACTGAAGCTTTCTTT.

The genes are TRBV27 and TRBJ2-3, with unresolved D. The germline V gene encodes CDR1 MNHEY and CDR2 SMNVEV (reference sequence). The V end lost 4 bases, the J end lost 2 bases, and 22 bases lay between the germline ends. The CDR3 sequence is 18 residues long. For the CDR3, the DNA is TGTGCCAGCAGTTCATCCCCCCCCACGGAGTATTCCACAGATACGCAGTATTTT. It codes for CASSSSPPTEYSTDTQYF.

CDR3 in amino acids: CASSLDPTGNTQYF. The CDR3 nucleotides are TGCGCCAGCAGCTTGGACCCTACAGGGAATACGCAGTATTTT. The gene calls are TRBV5-1 and TRBJ2-3; TRBD1 might be the D (6 bases). The germline V gene has CDR1 SGHRS and CDR2 YFSETQ. V was pared by 0 bases and J by 7 bases, with 12 bases between. This CDR3 comprises 14 residues.

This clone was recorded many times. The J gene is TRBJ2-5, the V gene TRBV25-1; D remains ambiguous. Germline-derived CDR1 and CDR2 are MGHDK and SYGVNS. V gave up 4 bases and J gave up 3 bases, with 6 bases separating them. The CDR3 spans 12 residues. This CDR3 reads CASSGPKETQYF. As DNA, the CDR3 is TGTGCCAGCAGTGGGCCGAAAGAGACCCAGTACTTC.

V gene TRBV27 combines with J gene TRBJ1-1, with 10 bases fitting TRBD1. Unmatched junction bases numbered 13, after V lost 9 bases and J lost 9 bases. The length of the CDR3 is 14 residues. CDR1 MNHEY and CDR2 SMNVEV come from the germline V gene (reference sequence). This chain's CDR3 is CASTPFGTGEKAFF. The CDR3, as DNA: TGTGCCAGTACCCCCTTCGGGACAGGGGAAAAAGCTTTCTTT.

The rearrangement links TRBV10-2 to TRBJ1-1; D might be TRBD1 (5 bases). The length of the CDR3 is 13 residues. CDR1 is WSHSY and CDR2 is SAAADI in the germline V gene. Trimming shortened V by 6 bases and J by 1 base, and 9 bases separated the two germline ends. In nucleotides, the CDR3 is TGCGCCAGCAGGCCCCAGGGGAACACTGAAGCTTTCTTT. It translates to CASRPQGNTEAFF.

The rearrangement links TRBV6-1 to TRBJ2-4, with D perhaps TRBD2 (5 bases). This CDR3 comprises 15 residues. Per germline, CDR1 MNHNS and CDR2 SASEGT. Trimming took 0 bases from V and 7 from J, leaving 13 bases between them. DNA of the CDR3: TGTGCCAGCAGTGAAGCGGCAGCGGCCGGGAACATTCAGTACTTC. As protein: CASSEAAAAGNIQYF.

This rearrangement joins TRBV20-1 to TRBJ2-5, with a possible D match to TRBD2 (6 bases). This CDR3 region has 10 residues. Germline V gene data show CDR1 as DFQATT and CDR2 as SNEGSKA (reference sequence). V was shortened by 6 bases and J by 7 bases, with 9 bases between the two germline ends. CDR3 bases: TGCAGTGCCCCCGGGGGGACCCAGTACTTC. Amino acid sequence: CSAPGGTQYF.

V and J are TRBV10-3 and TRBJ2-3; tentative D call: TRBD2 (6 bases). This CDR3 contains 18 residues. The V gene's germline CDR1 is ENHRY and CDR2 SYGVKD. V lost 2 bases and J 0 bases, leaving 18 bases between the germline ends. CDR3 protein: CAISEEVGMGGSTDTQYF. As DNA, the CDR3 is TGTGCCATCAGTGAGGAAGTAGGTATGGGGGGTAGCACAGATACGCAGTATTTT.

The CDR3 DNA is TGTGCCAGCTCTCCAGGGTATGGCTACACCTTC. It yields the protein CASSPGYGYTF. The J gene is TRBJ1-2, the V gene TRBV28; TRBD1 might be the D (5 bases). Between the trimmed V and J ends, which lost 8 bases and 5 bases, there was a span of 9 bases. Germline V lookup: CDR1 MDHEN, CDR2 SYDVKM. This CDR3 is built from 11 residues.

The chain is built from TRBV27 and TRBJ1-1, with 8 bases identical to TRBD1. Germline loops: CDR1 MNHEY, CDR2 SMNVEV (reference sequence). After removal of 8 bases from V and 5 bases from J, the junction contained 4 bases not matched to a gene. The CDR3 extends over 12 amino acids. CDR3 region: CASFTGGTEAFF. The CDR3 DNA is TGTGCCAGCTTTACAGGGGGTACTGAAGCTTTCTTT.

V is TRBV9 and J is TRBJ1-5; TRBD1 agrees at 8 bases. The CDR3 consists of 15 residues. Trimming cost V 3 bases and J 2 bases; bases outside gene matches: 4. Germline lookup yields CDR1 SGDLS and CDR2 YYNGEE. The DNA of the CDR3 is TGTGCCAGCAGCGCCGGGACAGGAGGCAATCAGCCCCAGCATTTT. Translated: CASSAGTGGNQPQHF.

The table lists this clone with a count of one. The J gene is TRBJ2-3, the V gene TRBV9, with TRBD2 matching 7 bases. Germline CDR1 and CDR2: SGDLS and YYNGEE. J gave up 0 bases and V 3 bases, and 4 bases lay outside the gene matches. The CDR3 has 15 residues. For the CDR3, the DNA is TGTGCCAGCAGCGCTTCTAGCGGAAGCACAGATACGCAGTATTTT. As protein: CASSASSGSTDTQYF.

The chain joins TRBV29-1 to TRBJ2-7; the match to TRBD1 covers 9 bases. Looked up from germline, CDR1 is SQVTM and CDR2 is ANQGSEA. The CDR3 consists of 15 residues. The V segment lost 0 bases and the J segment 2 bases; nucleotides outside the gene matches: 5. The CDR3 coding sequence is TGCAGCGTTGAAGAAGTGGGACAGGGAACCTACGAGCAGTACTTC. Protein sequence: CSVEEVGQGTYEQYF.

The CDR3 here is CASSLFGGSSYNEQFF. The DNA of the CDR3 is TGTGCCAGCAGCTTGTTCGGGGGGAGCTCCTACAATGAGCAGTTCTTC. The rearrangement uses TRBV11-1 and TRBJ2-1; 7 bases line up with TRBD2. The CDR3 loop spans 16 amino acids. Per the germline V gene, CDR1 is SGHAT and CDR2 is FQDESV (reference sequence). Trimming cost V 3 bases and J 0 bases; bases outside gene matches: 5.

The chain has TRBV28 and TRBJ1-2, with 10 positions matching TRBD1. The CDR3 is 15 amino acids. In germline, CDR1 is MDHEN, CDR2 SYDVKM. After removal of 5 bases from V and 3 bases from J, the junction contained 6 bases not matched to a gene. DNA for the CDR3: TGTGCCAGCAGTACCCGGGGGACAGGGGACTATGGCTACACCTTC. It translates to CASSTRGTGDYGYTF.

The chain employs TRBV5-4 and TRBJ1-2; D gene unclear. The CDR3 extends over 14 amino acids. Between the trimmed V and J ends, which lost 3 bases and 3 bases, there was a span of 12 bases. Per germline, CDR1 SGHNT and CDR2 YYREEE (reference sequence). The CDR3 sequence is CASSWALSDYGYTF. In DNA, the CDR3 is TGTGCCAGCAGCTGGGCCCTGTCTGACTATGGCTACACCTTC.

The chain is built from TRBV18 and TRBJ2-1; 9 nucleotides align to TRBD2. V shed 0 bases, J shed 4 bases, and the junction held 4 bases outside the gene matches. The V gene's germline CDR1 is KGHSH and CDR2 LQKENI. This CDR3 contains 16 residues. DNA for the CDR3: TGTGCCAGCTCACCACCCGGGACTAGCAGATACAATGAGCAGTTCTTC. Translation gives CASSPPGTSRYNEQFF. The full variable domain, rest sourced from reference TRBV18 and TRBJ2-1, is NAGVMQNPRHLVRRRGQEARLRCSPMKGHSHVYWYRQLPEEGLKFMVYLQKENIIDESGMPKERFSAEFPKEGPSILRIQQVVRGDSAAYFCASSPPGTSRYNEQFFGPGTRLTVL.

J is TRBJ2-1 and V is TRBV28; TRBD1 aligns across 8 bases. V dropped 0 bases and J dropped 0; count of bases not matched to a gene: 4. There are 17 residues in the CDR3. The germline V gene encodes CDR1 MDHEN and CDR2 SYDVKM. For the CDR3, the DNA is TGTGCCAGCAGTTTATGGGGGACAGGAAGCTCCTACAATGAGCAGTTCTTC. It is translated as CASSLWGTGSSYNEQFF.

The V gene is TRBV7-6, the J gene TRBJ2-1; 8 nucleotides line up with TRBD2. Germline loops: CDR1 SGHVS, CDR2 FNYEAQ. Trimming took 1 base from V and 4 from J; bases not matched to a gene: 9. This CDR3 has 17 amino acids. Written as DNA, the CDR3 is TGTGCCAGCAGCTTAGAAACTAGCGGCCCTGTTTACAATGAGCAGTTCTTC. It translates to CASSLETSGPVYNEQFF. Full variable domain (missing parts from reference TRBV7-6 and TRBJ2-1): GAGVSQSPRYKVTKRGQDVALRCDPISGHVSLYWYRQALGQGPEFLTYFNYEAQQDKSGLPNDRFSAERPEGSISTLTIQRTEQRDSAMYRCASSLETSGPVYNEQFFGPGTRLTVL.

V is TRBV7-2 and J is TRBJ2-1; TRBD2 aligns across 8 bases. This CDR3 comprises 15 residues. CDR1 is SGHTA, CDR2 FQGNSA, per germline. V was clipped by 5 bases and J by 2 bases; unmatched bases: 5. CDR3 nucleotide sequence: TGTGCCAGCAGCCTGACTAGCGCTACCTACAATGAGCAGTTCTTC. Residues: CASSLTSATYNEQFF.

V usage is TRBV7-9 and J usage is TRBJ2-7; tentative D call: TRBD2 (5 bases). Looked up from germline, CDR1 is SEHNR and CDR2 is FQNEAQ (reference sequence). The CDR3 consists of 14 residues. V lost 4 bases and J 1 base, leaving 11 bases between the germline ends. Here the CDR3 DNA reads TGTGCCAGCAGCTCGTCGTCGGGATCCTACGAGCAGTACTTC. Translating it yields CASSSSSGSYEQYF.

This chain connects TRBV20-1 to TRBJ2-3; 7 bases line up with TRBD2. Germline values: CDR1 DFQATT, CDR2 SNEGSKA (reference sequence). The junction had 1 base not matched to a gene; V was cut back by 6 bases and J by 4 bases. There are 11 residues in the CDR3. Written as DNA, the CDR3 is TGCAGTGCGGCGGGGGCAGATACGCAGTATTTT. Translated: CSAAGADTQYF.

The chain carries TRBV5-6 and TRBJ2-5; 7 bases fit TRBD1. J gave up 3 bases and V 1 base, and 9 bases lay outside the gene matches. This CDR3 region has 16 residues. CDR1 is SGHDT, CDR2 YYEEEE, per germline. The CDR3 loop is CASSLFVTGVKETQYF. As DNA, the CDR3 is TGTGCCAGCAGCTTGTTCGTAACAGGGGTGAAAGAGACCCAGTACTTC.

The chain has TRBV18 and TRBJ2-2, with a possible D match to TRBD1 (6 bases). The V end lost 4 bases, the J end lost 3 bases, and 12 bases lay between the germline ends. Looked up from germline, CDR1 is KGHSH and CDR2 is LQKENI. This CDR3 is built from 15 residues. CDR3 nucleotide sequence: TGTGCCAGCTCACTAGGACAGCCCGACACCGGGGAGCTGTTTTTT. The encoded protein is CASSLGQPDTGELFF.